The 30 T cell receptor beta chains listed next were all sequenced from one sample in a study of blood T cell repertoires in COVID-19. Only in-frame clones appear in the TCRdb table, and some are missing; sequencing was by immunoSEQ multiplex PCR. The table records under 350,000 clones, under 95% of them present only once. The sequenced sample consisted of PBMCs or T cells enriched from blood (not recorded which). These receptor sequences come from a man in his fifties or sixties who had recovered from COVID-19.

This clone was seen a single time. CDR3 sequence (DNA): TGTGCCAGTAGTTCAGCTACTAGCGGCCACACAGATACGCAGTATTTT. This translates into CASSSATSGHTDTQYF. The genes are TRBV19 and TRBJ2-3; TRBD2 aligns across 8 bases. This CDR3 spans 16 amino acids. Trimming removed 5 bases from V and 2 bases from J; junction bases left unmatched: 9. The germline V gene has CDR1 LNHDA and CDR2 SQIVND (reference sequence).

In nucleotides, the CDR3 is TGTGCCAGCAGAACAGGGTCCTACGAGCAGTACTTC. Amino acid sequence: CASRTGSYEQYF. This sequence joins TRBV6-5 and TRBJ2-7; a weak D match, TRBD1 (6 bases). From germline, CDR1 is MNHEY and CDR2 SVGAGI. This CDR3 spans 12 amino acids. The V end was cut by 6 bases, the J end by 1 base, with 7 bases between.

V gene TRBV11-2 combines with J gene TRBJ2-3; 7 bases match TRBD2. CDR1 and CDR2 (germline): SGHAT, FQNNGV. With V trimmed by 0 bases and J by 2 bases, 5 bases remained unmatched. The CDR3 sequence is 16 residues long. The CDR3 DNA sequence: TGTGCCAGCAGCTTAGACCTAGCGGCGAACACAGATACGCAGTATTTT. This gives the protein CASSLDLAANTDTQYF.

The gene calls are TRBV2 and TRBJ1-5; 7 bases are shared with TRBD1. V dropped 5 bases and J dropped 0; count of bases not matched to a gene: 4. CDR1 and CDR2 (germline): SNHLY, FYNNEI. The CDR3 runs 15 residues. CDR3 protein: CASSTTGYSNQPQHF. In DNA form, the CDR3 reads TGTGCCAGCAGTACGACAGGGTATAGCAATCAGCCCCAGCATTTT.

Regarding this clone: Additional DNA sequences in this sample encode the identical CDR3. This CDR3 reads CASSYRGGTEAFF. CDR3 DNA: TGTGCCAGCAGTTACCGTGGGGGGACTGAAGCTTTCTTT. The rearrangement links TRBV6-5 to TRBJ1-1; TRBD1 is a possible D gene (5 bases). V lost 2 bases, J lost 5 bases, and 9 bases lay in between. The CDR3 length is 13 residues. Germline loops: CDR1 MNHEY, CDR2 SVGAGI.

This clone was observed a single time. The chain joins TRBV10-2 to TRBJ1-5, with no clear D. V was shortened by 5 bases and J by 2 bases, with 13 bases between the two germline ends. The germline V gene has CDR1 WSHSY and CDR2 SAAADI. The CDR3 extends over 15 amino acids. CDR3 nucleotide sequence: TGCGCCAGCAGTCCTCGGGGAGGTGGCAATCAGCCCCAGCATTTT. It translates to CASSPRGGGNQPQHF.

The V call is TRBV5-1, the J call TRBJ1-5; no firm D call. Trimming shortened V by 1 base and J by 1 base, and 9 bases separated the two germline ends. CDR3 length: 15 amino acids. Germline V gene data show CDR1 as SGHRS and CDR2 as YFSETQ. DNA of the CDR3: TGCGCCAGCAGCTTGTTACCCGAGAGCAATCAGCCCCAGCATTTT. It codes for CASSLLPESNQPQHF.

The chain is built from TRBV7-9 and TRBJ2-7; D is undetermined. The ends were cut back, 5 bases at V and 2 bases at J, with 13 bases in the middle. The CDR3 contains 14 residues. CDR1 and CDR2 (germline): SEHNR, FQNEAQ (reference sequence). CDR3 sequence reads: CASSRELVAYEQYF. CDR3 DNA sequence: TGTGCCAGCAGCCGAGAATTGGTAGCCTACGAGCAGTACTTC. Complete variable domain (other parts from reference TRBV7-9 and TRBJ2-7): DTGVSQNPRHKITKRGQNVTFRCDPISEHNRLYWYRQTLGQGPEFLTYFQNEAQLEKSRLLSDRFSAERPKGSFSTLEIQRTEQGDSAMYLCASSRELVAYEQYFGPGTRLTVT.

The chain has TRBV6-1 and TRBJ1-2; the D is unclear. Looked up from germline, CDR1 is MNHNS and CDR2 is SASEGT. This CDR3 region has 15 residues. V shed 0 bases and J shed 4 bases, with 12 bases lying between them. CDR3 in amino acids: CASSEAYDTFYGYTF. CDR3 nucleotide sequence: TGTGCCAGCAGTGAAGCTTACGACACCTTCTATGGCTACACCTTC.

Written as DNA, the CDR3 is TGTGCCAGTAGTGGGGAGCGGCCATACAATGAGCAGTTCTTC. It specifies CASSGERPYNEQFF. The chain is built from TRBV19 and TRBJ2-1, with D possibly matching TRBD2 (5 bases). V was clipped by 5 bases and J by 4 bases, with 12 bases between them. The CDR3 runs 14 residues. From germline, CDR1 is LNHDA and CDR2 SQIVND (reference sequence).

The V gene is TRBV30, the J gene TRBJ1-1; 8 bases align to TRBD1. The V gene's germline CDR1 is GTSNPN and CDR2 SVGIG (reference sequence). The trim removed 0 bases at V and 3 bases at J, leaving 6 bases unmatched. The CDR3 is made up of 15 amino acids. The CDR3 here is CAWSVIQGADTEAFF. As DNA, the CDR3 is TGTGCCTGGAGTGTGATTCAGGGGGCCGACACTGAAGCTTTCTTT.

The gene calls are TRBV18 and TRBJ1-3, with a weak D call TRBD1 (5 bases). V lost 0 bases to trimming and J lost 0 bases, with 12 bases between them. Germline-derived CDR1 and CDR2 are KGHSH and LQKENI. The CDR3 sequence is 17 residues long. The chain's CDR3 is CASSPPVGDNSGNTIYF. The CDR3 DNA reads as TGTGCCAGCTCACCACCAGTAGGGGATAACTCTGGAAACACCATATATTTT. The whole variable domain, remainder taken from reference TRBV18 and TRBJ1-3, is NAGVMQNPRHLVRRRGQEARLRCSPMKGHSHVYWYRQLPEEGLKFMVYLQKENIIDESGMPKERFSAEFPKEGPSILRIQQVVRGDSAAYFCASSPPVGDNSGNTIYFGEGSWLTVV.

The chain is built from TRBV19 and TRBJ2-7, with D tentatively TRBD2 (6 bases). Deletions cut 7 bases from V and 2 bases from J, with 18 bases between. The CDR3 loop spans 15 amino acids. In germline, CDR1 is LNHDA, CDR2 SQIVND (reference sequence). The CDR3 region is CASTPSSGGTYEQYF. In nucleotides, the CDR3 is TGTGCCAGTACCCCAAGCTCCGGGGGTACCTACGAGCAGTACTTC.

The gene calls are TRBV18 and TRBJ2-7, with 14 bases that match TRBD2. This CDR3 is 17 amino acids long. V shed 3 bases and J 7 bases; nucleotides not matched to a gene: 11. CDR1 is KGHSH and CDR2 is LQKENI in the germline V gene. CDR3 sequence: CASSPPPGLAGEGEQYF. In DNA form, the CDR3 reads TGTGCCAGCTCACCCCCGCCGGGACTAGCGGGAGAGGGTGAGCAGTACTTC.

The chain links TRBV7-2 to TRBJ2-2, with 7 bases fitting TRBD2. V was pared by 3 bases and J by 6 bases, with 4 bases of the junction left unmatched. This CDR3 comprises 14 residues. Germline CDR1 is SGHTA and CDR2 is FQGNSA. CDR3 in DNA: TGTGCCAGCAGCTTGGCCGGACTAGCCGGGGAGCTGTTTTTT. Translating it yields CASSLAGLAGELFF.

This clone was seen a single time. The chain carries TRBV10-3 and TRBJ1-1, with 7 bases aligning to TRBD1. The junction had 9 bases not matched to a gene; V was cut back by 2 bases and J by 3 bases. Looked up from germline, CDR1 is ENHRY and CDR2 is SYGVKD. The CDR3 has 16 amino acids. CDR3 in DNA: TGTGCCATCAGTGAGGGAGGGGGCCCGTTGGACACTGAAGCTTTCTTT. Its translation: CAISEGGGPLDTEAFF.

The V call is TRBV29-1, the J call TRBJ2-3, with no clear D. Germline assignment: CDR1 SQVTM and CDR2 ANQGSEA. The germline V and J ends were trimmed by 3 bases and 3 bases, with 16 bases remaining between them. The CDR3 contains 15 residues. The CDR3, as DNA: TGCAGCGTTGAGCGTAGTACTGGCGGAACAGATACGCAGTATTTT. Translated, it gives CSVERSTGGTDTQYF.

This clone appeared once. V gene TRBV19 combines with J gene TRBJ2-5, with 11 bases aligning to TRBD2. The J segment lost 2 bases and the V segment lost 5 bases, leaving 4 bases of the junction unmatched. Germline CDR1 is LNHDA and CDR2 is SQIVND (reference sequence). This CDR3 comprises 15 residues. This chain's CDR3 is CASSDASGGQETQYF. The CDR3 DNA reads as TGTGCCAGTAGTGATGCTAGCGGGGGGCAAGAGACCCAGTACTTC.

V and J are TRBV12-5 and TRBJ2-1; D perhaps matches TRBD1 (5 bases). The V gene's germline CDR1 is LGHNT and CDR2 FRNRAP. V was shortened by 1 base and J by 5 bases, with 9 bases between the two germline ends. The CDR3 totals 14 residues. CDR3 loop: CASGLDRSDNEQFF. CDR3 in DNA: TGTGCTAGTGGTTTGGACAGGTCCGACAATGAGCAGTTCTTC.

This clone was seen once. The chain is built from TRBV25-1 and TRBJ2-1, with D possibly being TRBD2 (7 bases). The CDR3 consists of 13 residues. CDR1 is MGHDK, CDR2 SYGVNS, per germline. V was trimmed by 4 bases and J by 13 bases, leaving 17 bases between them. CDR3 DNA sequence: TGTGCCAGCAGTGGAAACAGGGCGGGAGACCAGTTCTTC. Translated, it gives CASSGNRAGDQFF.

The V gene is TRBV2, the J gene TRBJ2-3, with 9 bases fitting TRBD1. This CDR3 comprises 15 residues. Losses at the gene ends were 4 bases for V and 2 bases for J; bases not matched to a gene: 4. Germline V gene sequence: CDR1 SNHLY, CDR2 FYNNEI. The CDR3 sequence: CASSVDRGDTDTQYF. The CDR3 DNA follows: TGTGCCAGCAGTGTCGACAGGGGGGACACAGATACGCAGTATTTT.

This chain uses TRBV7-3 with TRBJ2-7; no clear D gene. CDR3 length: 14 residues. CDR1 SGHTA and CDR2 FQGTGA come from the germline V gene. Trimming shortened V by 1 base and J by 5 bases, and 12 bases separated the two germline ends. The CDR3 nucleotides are TGTGCCAGCAGCTTAAACGGTCCTTTCAACGAGCAGTACTTC. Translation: CASSLNGPFNEQYF.

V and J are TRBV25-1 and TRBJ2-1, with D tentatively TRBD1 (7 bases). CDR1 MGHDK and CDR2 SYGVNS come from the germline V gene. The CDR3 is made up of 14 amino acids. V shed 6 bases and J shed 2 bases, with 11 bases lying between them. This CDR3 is CASSRGAPYNEQFF. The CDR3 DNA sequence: TGTGCCAGCAGCAGGGGGGCTCCCTACAATGAGCAGTTCTTC.

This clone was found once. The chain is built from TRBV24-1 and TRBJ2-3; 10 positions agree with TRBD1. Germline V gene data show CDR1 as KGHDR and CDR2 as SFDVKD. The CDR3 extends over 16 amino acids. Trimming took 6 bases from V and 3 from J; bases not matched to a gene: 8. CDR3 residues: CATSLTGTGVTDTQYF. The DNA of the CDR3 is TGTGCCACCAGTCTAACCGGGACAGGGGTAACAGATACGCAGTATTTT.

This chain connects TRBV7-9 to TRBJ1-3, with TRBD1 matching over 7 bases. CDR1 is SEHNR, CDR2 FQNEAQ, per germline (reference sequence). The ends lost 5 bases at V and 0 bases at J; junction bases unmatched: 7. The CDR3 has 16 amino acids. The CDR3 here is CASSLGQPNSGNTIYF. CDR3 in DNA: TGTGCCAGCAGCCTGGGACAGCCAAACTCTGGAAACACCATATATTTT.

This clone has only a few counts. As DNA, the CDR3 is TGTGCCAGCAGGGGGACAGGGAATCAGCCCCAGCATTTT. This gives the protein CASRGTGNQPQHF. The chain carries TRBV2 and TRBJ1-5, with 9 bases that match TRBD1. The germline gives CDR1 SNHLY, CDR2 FYNNEI. With 6 bases clipped from V and 4 bases from J, the junction kept 1 base outside the gene matches. The CDR3 consists of 13 residues.

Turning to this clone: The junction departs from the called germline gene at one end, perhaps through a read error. The CDR3 DNA sequence: TGTGCTAGCAGCTCACAGGGTACCTACGAGCAGTACTTC. Amino acids: CASSSQGTYEQYF. This chain joins TRBV7-7 and TRBJ2-7, with D possibly being TRBD1 (6 bases). CDR1 is SSHAT, CDR2 FNYEAQ, per germline (reference sequence). The CDR3 sequence is 13 residues long.

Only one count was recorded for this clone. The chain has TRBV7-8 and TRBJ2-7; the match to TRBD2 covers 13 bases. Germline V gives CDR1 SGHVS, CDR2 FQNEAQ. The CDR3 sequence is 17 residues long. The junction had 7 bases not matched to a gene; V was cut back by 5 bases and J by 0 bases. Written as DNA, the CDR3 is TGTGCCAGCAGCCGGGGGGGACTAGCGGGGAGCTCCTACGAGCAGTACTTC. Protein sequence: CASSRGGLAGSSYEQYF.

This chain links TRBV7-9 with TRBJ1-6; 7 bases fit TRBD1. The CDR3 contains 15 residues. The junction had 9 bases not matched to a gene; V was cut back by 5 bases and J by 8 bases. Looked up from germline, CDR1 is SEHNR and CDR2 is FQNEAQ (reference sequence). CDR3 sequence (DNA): TGTGCCAGCAGCCAAAAGGACAGGAACTATTCACCCCTCCACTTT. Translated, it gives CASSQKDRNYSPLHF. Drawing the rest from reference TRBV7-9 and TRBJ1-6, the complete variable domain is DTGVSQNPRHKITKRGQNVTFRCDPISEHNRLYWYRQTLGQGPEFLTYFQNEAQLEKSRLLSDRFSAERPKGSFSTLEIQRTEQGDSAMYLCASSQKDRNYSPLHFGNGTRLTVT.

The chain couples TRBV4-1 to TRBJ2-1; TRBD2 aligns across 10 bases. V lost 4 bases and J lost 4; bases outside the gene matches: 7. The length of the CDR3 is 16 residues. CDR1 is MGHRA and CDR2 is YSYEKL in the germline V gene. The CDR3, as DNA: TGCGCCAGCAGCCCTGGACTAGCGGAAACTTACAATGAGCAGTTCTTC. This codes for CASSPGLAETYNEQFF.